The entry that follows covers one TCR beta chain sequence. Its antigen is still unknown. Base qualities are not provided; no much larger clone lies one nucleotide away. These data come from a study of cytomegalovirus exposure and HLA in healthy donors (dated by TCRdb to between 2016 and 2019). Study-level background: An earlier analysis of 587 of the donors reported approximately 300 Gb of sequence data and around 100 million unique TCR beta sequences obtained from about 179 million T cells. About 300 gigabases of sequencing data and approximately 91 million unique TCR sequences made up an early release that covered over 550 HLA-typed donors. The genetic ancestry cluster associated with self-reported Caucasian donors included 81% of the roughly 400 genotyped donors. The study was designed to test whether signatures of past pathogen exposure could be identified by cataloging public T cell receptors. The study profiled the T cell repertoires of under 700 subjects by immunosequencing and related them to cytomegalovirus serostatus. In addition to the first cohort of 666 subjects, a separate validation cohort of approximately 130 different subjects was used. High-throughput TCR immunosequencing, statistical association of individual TCRs with disease status, and machine learning were combined to predict cytomegalovirus infection status. A later analysis re-analyzed previously published TCR beta repertoires from 550 to 700 donors and added high-resolution HLA genotyping to study TCR occurrence patterns. Rather than using new phenotypic data, the later analysis identified candidate immune exposures from TCR beta sequences and from how often those sequences occurred across donors. To decide whether each TCR beta V gene segment behaved as functional or pseudogenic, an earlier analysis of nearly 600 of the donors relied on high-throughput TCR beta sequencing. Donor age, sex, ethnicity and CMV serostatus were collected together with the repertoire data. Genome-wide SNP genotypes for about 55% of the roughly 670 donors were used in a later genetic analysis, which treated that subset as a discovery cohort. All discovery cohort repertoires had been generated using a single sequencing platform. Class I and class II HLA loci were covered by the typing at four-digit resolution. The number of typed donors differed by locus: roughly 620-640 for A, B, C, DRB1 and DQB1; about 520 for DQA1; about 600 for DPA1; and approximately 450 for DPB1. Roughly five DR-DQ haplotypes were handled as single units for association and clustering, since linkage in the cohort was strong. Among about 370 genotyped donors of the cohort, an average of roughly 230,000 unique TCR beta nucleotide sequences was sequenced per donor, of which about 19% were non-productive.

Library method: the immunoSEQ multiplex PCR assay. A mixture of 60 forward primers for TCR Vbeta segments and 13 reverse primers for TCR Jbeta segments was used in the multiplex PCR. A multiplex PCR assay on genomic DNA amplified the CDR3 region of rearranged TCR beta genes. The amplified TCR beta libraries were sequenced on the Illumina HiSeq System as 87-base-pair reads. On the study's bioinformatics: In a later analysis, about 80 million unique TCR beta chains were counted across the roughly 610 repertoires, and roughly 9.9 million of these chains were shared by at least two donors. Raw reads were error-corrected and collapsed into unique sequences with a nearest-neighbor algorithm that merged closely related sequences to remove PCR and sequencing errors. CDR3 sequences were aligned to IMGT reference sequences to assign V, D and J gene segments. For a sequence to be retained, a match of at least six nucleotides to both a V gene segment and a J gene segment was required. Rearrangements were classified as productive when the CDR3 lacked stop codons and remained in frame with V and J, and all other rearrangements were classified as non-productive. CDR3 was defined according to IMGT convention as the region running from the second conserved V-encoded cysteine to the conserved J-encoded phenylalanine. In an earlier analysis of some 550 of the donors, sequences lacking an unambiguous match to a single V gene segment were excluded. In an earlier analysis of 450 to 750 of the donors, a V segment was called functional when productive rearrangements were above 56.7%, and segregating when the standard deviation between donors exceeded 5%. A statistical classification framework was built for diagnosing cytomegalovirus status from the catalog of TCR beta chain sequences. A later analysis assigned V and J genes by comparing TCR nucleotide sequences with IMGT/GENE-DB human TR gene sequences. Using the TCRdist pipeline, a later analysis assigned CDR3 sequences along with most-parsimonious VDJ recombination scenarios. In a later analysis, each TCR beta chain was defined by its CDR3 amino acid sequence together with its V-gene family, and reads without a unique V-gene family were excluded. In a later analysis, fewer than 650 highly shared, low-generation-probability nucleotide sequences were removed to address suspected cross-contamination and a sequencing artifact. For each public chain, a later analysis derived a clonal expansion index from normalized ranks of inferred template counts within each repertoire. In a later analysis, generation probabilities were computed with a VDJ recombination model fitted to out-of-frame rearrangements, and the resulting probabilities were checked against IGoR. Hypergeometric tests were used in a later analysis to score TCR-TCR, TCR-HLA and TCR-CMV co-occurrence, with a repertoire-size bias correction applied to the TCR pairs. In a later analysis, false discovery rates were estimated by permuting HLA or CMV assignments 20 times. In a later analysis, co-occurring TCRs were grouped using DBSCAN, and TCRdist sequence similarity was added for clustering within HLA-allele-positive subsets. Repertoires with fewer than 30,000 or more than 120,000 public chains, plus five repertoires with anomalous nucleotide sharing, were excluded from co-occurrence clustering. This immuneACCESS table, as held by TCRdb, lists in-frame sequences with V and J called but not all clones. Of the missing ones, under half trace to an unresolved V gene in checked studies; the others have no known cause. D and trimming come from the DNA, and the V and J calls and clone size come from that table. Recorded for this sample are 100,000 to 150,000 clones; under 12% of them occurred a single time. The leading ten clones occupy around 4.6% of the sample.

Study-level results and caveats: The cohort was sequenced for TCR beta chains only, and without alpha or paired-chain data the features that could be detected were limited. Correlated functional status among segregating V segments might be attributable to linkage disequilibrium, but an unknown experimental factor could not be ruled out. According to a later analysis, most CMV-associated TCR beta chains appeared to be HLA-restricted, and the HLA associations seemed to be driven largely by CMV exposure. When HLA alleles, especially DR and DQ, strongly co-occurred, attributing TCR associations to individual alleles was difficult. A further reported finding was that TCR beta sequences accurately predicted the HLA-A and HLA-B alleles for most subjects in the first cohort. In a later analysis, HLA-associated TCR beta chains were found to be more clonally expanded and to have lower generation probabilities than equally common non-associated chains. In a later analysis, the rate of TCR association differed among HLA loci, with DRB1 alleles having the most associated TCRs and HLA-C alleles having the fewest. For the cohort, immune exposure information was limited to CMV serostatus. A group of highly shared sequence variants was considered likely to be a technical artifact of the sequencing pipeline. Fewer than 20 rarely observed V segments, including chromosome 9 orphons, were excluded from the earlier analysis of some 590 of the donors because counts were too low. In a later analysis, some 18,000 TCR beta sequences were associated with specific HLA alleles at a false discovery rate of 0.05. Compared with the roughly 670-donor mean, donors in an Asian-associated ancestry cluster had fewer N-insertions in productive TCRs, according to a later genetic analysis. HLA typing was unavailable for some donors at each locus, so association tests used only the typed subset. The study listed approximately 150 TCR beta chains as associated with cytomegalovirus. Sequencing depth was assumed to be roughly uniform across donors in the presence/absence analyses, though that assumption may not hold. Most TCR sequences were seen in very few donors, while some public TCRs were found in many individuals. In vitro tests confirmed that a few of the cytomegalovirus-associated TCR beta chains recognize cytomegalovirus antigens. The classifier was reported to diagnose cytomegalovirus status with high specificity and sensitivity in both the original and validation cohorts. According to the authors, the approach could potentially be generalized to other disease states and immunological phenotypes. A later analysis reported that several top co-occurrence clusters appeared linked to parvovirus B19, influenza, CMV and Epstein-Barr virus. In an earlier analysis of approximately 590 of the donors, most TCR beta V segments appeared in productive rearrangements about 87% or about 30% of the time, broadly matching IMGT annotations. In a later genetic analysis, a missense DCLRE1C variant was associated with V-gene and J-gene trimming of TCR beta chains, and the association was replicated in an independent cohort. Because the 87-base-pair reads could not distinguish some IMGT-functional V segments, including TRBV6-2 and TRBV6-3, those segments were excluded.

Between the V and J ends, shortened by 8 bases and 5 bases respectively, the junction contains 12 bases. From the germline V gene (reference sequence), CDR1 is SEHNR and CDR2 is FQNEAQ. Reading from cysteine to phenylalanine, the CDR3 counts 12 amino acids. The entry retains the CDR3 DNA only, 36 bases that are in frame from base 1. The cohort consisted of hundreds of healthy bone marrow donors. Cohort members were all nominally healthy when sampled, although unrecorded immune exposures were likely present. The donor tested CMV seropositive, placing the donor among the approximately 290 seropositive members of the cohort. Each donor provided a peripheral blood sample, and peripheral blood mononuclear cells were used for TCR beta sequencing. The Qiagen DNeasy Blood Extraction Kit was used to extract genomic DNA from the blood cell samples.

Sample: PBMCs. The chain uses TRBV7-9 and TRBJ1-1, with a weak D call of TRBD1 (5 bases match). The clonotype originates from a woman aged 18-30 years in good health and CMV-seropositive. The DNA sequence is given as TGTGCCAGCGAGAGAGACAGTACTGAAGCTTTCTTT. Its coded protein is CASERDSTEAFF. Joined to the reference TRBV7-9 and TRBJ1-1 proteins, this CDR3 gives the full variable domain: DTGVSQNPRHKITKRGQNVTFRCDPISEHNRLYWYRQTLGQGPEFLTYFQNEAQLEKSRLLSDRFSAERPKGSFSTLEIQRTEQGDSAMYLCASERDSTEAFFGQGTRLTVV.